Each of the 18 T cell receptor beta chains below was sequenced from the same sample in a study of T cells in tuberculosis (dated by TCRdb to the late 2010s). The library was built by means of the immunoSEQ multiplex PCR assay. Imported from immuneACCESS, the table was reduced by TCRdb to in-frame sequences with V and J called. These copies leave out some clones; in studies compared against another copy, an unresolved V gene accounts for under half, and the cause of the remainder is not known. This sample is represented by more than 70,000 clones; approximately 91% of them were singletons. About 1.9% of the sample is held by the ten biggest clonotypes. PBMC were thawed, rested overnight, stained with GMM-loaded CD1B tetramer, a Live/Dead dye and anti-CD3, and then sorted on a FACS Aria II. The CD1B tetramers were loaded with C32 glucose monomycolate that had been purified from Rhodococcus equi. Sequencing was carried out using CD1b-GMM tetramer-negative cells sorted from PBMCs. The sample's cell subset or site label is to be understood as: T cells not binding CD1B-GMM tetramer, sorted from same donor. These receptors originate from an adult woman with latent tuberculosis.

The chain combines TRBV29-1 with TRBJ2-3; 8 bases agree with TRBD2. CDR3 length equals 14 residues. Germline V gene sequence: CDR1 SQVTM, CDR2 ANQGSEA. The trim removed 4 bases at V and 1 base at J, leaving 4 bases unmatched. CDR3 coding DNA: TGCAGCGTTGTCCGGGGGGGTCGCACAGATACGCAGTATTTT. Protein product: CSVVRGGRTDTQYF.

The V call is TRBV29-1, the J call TRBJ2-1, with D tentatively TRBD1 (5 bases). The CDR3 sequence is 15 residues long. The V gene's germline CDR1 is SQVTM and CDR2 ANQGSEA. Trimming took off 7 bases at V and 2 bases at J, with 18 bases between the two ends. DNA for the CDR3: TGCAGCGCTAACTTCAGGGAAACTGCCTACAATGAGCAGTTCTTC. This sequence encodes CSANFRETAYNEQFF.

The chain couples TRBV29-1 to TRBJ1-2; perhaps TRBD1 as D (6 bases). This CDR3 comprises 13 residues. Looked up from germline, CDR1 is SQVTM and CDR2 is ANQGSEA. Trimming left V 3 bases short and J 8 bases short, with 16 bases between. The CDR3 DNA follows: TGCAGCGTTGAGCGCGGGGGGGGCCACGGCTACACCTTC. Protein product: CSVERGGGHGYTF.

This chain links TRBV4-1 with TRBJ2-3; 7 bases match TRBD1. CDR3 length: 17 amino acids. CDR1 is MGHRA, CDR2 YSYEKL, per germline. With V trimmed by 3 bases and J by 3 bases, 12 bases remained unmatched. CDR3 bases: TGCGCCAGCAGCCAGCCCCGACAGGGCCGGCGGACAGATACGCAGTATTTT. Encoded protein: CASSQPRQGRRTDTQYF.

This chain links TRBV5-4 with TRBJ2-7, with TRBD2 identical over 7 bases. The V gene end was trimmed by 4 bases and the J gene end by 3 bases; junction bases not matched to a gene: 7. Germline V CDR1 and CDR2: SGHNT, YYREEE (reference sequence). The CDR3 has 14 residues. DNA for the CDR3: TGTGCCAGCAGCGATCCGGGAGGCAACTACGAGCAGTACTTC. Translated: CASSDPGGNYEQYF.

The chain employs TRBV2 and TRBJ2-5, with 9 bases identical to TRBD1. The ends lost 4 bases at V and 4 bases at J; junction bases unmatched: 1. Per the germline V gene, CDR1 is SNHLY and CDR2 is FYNNEI. The CDR3 runs 13 residues. The CDR3 sequence: CASSGDRVETQYF. The CDR3 DNA reads as TGTGCCAGCAGTGGGGACAGGGTAGAGACCCAGTACTTC.

The rearrangement uses TRBV7-2 and TRBJ1-4; no reliable D call. Between the trimmed V and J ends, which lost 5 bases and 6 bases, there was a span of 19 bases. This CDR3 is 16 amino acids long. CDR1 and CDR2 (germline): SGHTA, FQGNSA. CDR3 sequence (DNA): TGTGCCAGCAGCCCCAGACTTCTTTCCGGAGATGAAAAACTGTTTTTT. It encodes CASSPRLLSGDEKLFF.

This chain connects TRBV28 to TRBJ2-2; 7 bases match TRBD2. The CDR3 consists of 16 residues. Losses at the gene ends were 6 bases for V and 7 bases for J; bases not matched to a gene: 14. CDR1 and CDR2 from the germline V gene are MDHEN and SYDVKM. The CDR3 sequence is CASRPDWGGDHGELFF. CDR3 in DNA: TGTGCCAGCAGACCCGACTGGGGGGGAGATCACGGGGAGCTGTTTTTT. The entire variable domain, with the rest obtained from reference TRBV28 and TRBJ2-2, is as follows: DVKVTQSSRYLVKRTGEKVFLECVQDMDHENMFWYRQDPGLGLRLIYFSYDVKMKEKGDIPEGYSVSREKKERFSLILESASTNQTSMYLCASRPDWGGDHGELFFGEGSRLTVL.

V usage is TRBV20-1 and J usage is TRBJ2-7; a weak D match, TRBD1 (5 bases). The ends were cut back, 5 bases at V and 4 bases at J, with 9 bases in the middle. CDR1 is DFQATT and CDR2 is SNEGSKA in the germline V gene (reference sequence). The CDR3 covers 11 residues. CDR3 loop: CSAQDTYEQYV. CDR3 in DNA: TGCAGTGCTCAGGACACTTACGAGCAGTACGTC.

The chain has TRBV28 and TRBJ1-2, with 7 bases that match TRBD1. Looked up from germline, CDR1 is MDHEN and CDR2 is SYDVKM. The CDR3 totals 13 residues. J was trimmed by 4 bases and V by 2 bases; bases with no gene match: 1. This chain's CDR3 is CASSLDRAYGYTF. The CDR3 DNA reads TGTGCCAGCAGTTTAGACAGGGCCTATGGCTACACCTTC.

V is TRBV30 and J is TRBJ2-5; TRBD1 agrees at 7 bases. V was pared by 2 bases and J by 5 bases, with 5 bases of the junction left unmatched. The length of the CDR3 is 13 residues. CDR1 is GTSNPN, CDR2 SVGIG, per germline (reference sequence). Here the CDR3 reads CAWSLQGTETQYF. CDR3 coding DNA: TGTGCCTGGAGTCTACAGGGGACGGAGACCCAGTACTTC.

Note on this clone: At one boundary the junction diverges from the germline segment, which might be a read error. CDR3 in DNA: TGCAGCGTTGAAGGGGGAGGGCAGGGTATCTTC. The encoded protein is CSVEGGGQGIF. The J gene is TRBJ2-1, the V gene TRBV29-1; TRBD2 matches at 7 bases. The CDR3 totals 11 residues. CDR1 and CDR2 from the germline V gene are SQVTM and ANQGSEA.

This chain joins TRBV6-1 and TRBJ2-7; D uncertain. Trimming pared 3 bases from V and 4 bases from J, leaving 4 bases between. The CDR3 has 11 amino acids. The germline gives CDR1 MNHNS, CDR2 SASEGT. The CDR3 DNA is TGTGCCAGCAGTGATAAATACGAGCAGTACTTC. It encodes CASSDKYEQYF.

The chain recombines TRBV27 with TRBJ2-3; 8 positions match TRBD2. Germline lookup yields CDR1 MNHEY and CDR2 SMNVEV (reference sequence). This CDR3 has 14 residues. With 5 bases clipped from V and 3 bases from J, the junction kept 4 bases outside the gene matches. CDR3 loop: CASSLGLATDTQYF. As DNA, the CDR3 is TGTGCCAGCAGTCTCGGACTAGCTACAGATACGCAGTATTTT.

The chain has TRBV10-3 and TRBJ1-4; a possible D gene is TRBD1 (5 bases). Germline-derived CDR1 and CDR2 are ENHRY and SYGVKD. Trimming left V 2 bases short and J 7 bases short, with 11 bases between. This CDR3 contains 14 residues. CDR3 amino acids: CAISEAGESEKLFF. The CDR3 DNA follows: TGTGCCATCAGTGAGGCGGGGGAAAGTGAAAAACTGTTTTTT.

This chain joins TRBV30 and TRBJ2-1; 9 bases are shared with TRBD1. Germline CDR1 is GTSNPN and CDR2 is SVGIG (reference sequence). The CDR3 is 15 residues long. J gave up 9 bases and V 1 base, and 10 bases lay outside the gene matches. The DNA for the CDR3 is TGTGCCTGGAGTGGCCCGGGACAGGGCGGTACTGAGCAGTTCTTC. This codes for CAWSGPGQGGTEQFF.

The V call is TRBV6-1, the J call TRBJ2-2, with unresolved D. Deletions cut 7 bases from V and 6 bases from J, with 9 bases between. The CDR3 has 12 amino acids. Per germline, CDR1 MNHNS and CDR2 SASEGT. The CDR3 loop reads CASTAVAGELFF. CDR3 sequence (DNA): TGTGCCAGCACCGCAGTTGCCGGGGAGCTGTTTTTT.

This clone occurred once. V usage is TRBV6-5 and J usage is TRBJ2-7; possibly TRBD1 for D (6 bases). This CDR3 spans 12 amino acids. V was cut by 6 bases and J by 7 bases, with 13 bases left in between. Per the germline V gene, CDR1 is MNHEY and CDR2 is SVGAGI. This chain's CDR3 is CASRGHPGEQYV. CDR3 in DNA: TGTGCCAGCAGGGGACACCCTGGGGAGCAGTACGTC.